The text below deals with one T cell receptor beta chain. The antigen remains undetermined. This sample is part of a study of human thymus T cells. Regarding the study as a whole: Related research described strongly overlapping thymic repertoires in unrelated people. Biased V and J segment usage appeared in thymus and peripheral blood.

TCRdb's copy holds only in-frame clones and misses some; the assay was immunoSEQ multiplex PCR. Of tens of thousands of clones in the sample, nearly 98% are singletons; the top ten hold 0.031%. Resections were taken during corrective heart surgery, and the thymus tissue came from these. Donation came from healthy Finnish infants having corrective surgery for congenital heart defects. Germline CDR1 is GTSNPN and CDR2 is SVGIG (reference sequence). The CDR3 sequence is 17 residues long. Between the trimmed V and J ends, which lost 3 bases and 7 bases, there was a span of 25 bases. The chain joins TRBV30 to TRBJ2-1; a weak D match, TRBD1 (5 bases). Sequencing was carried out using thymus tissue. The TCR was taken from a boy in the first two years of life with a congenital heart defect but otherwise immunologically healthy. The DNA of the CDR3 is TGTGCCTGGAGGGGGAACAGGCAGGGCCAGGGCATGAATGAGCAGTTCTTC. Translation: CAWRGNRQGQGMNEQFF.